This is a list of T cell receptor beta chains from one sample in a study of vaccination and CD4 T cells after COVID-19. TCRdb redid the calling of the PCR reads with MiXCR, one entry per CDR3 protein. The repertoire has roughly 15,000 distinct CDR3 sequences, roughly 56% of them found once; the top ten carry roughly 5.2%. Antigens of these TCRs are unknown. The material sequenced was CD4+ T cells from blood, cultured in vitro, taken after SARS-CoV-2 vaccination. All receptors come from a human donor who had recovered from COVID-19. The CDR3 runs from the conserved cysteine through the conserved F or W. Each record gives: J gene, clone size, D gene, V gene, CDR3 protein, CDR3 DNA. The D gene is left open where the match is weak. A clone size is listed for some rows: how often the clone was seen (once, few, many), or a class if it is expanded.

TRBJ2-5 NA TRBD1 TRBV25-1 CASSGTGAQETQYF TGTGCCAGCAGCGGGACAGGGGCTCAAGAGACCCAGTACTTC
TRBJ2-7 NA TRBD1 TRBV7-3 CASSSDRGREQYF TGTGCCAGCAGCTCCGACAGGGGCCGGGAGCAGTACTTC
TRBJ1-5 once NA TRBV19 CASSIGPNQPQHF TGTGCCAGTAGTATAGGACCCAATCAGCCCCAGCATTTT
TRBJ2-5 NA TRBD2 TRBV5-3 CASSSLAGGETQYF TGTGCCAGCAGCTCATTAGCGGGGGGGGAGACCCAGTACTTC
TRBJ2-3 once NA TRBV20-1 CSARDLRLVSTDTQYF TGCAGTGCTAGAGATCTGAGGCTAGTGAGCACAGATACGCAGTATTTT
TRBJ1-1 few NA TRBV24-1 CATSELRTGAEAFF TGTGCCACCAGTGAACTCAGGACGGGGGCTGAAGCTTTCTTT
TRBJ2-2 NA NA TRBV20-1 CSATPEVTPNTGELFF TGCAGTGCTACACCGGAGGTGACACCTAACACCGGGGAGCTGTTTTTT
TRBJ2-3 few NA TRBV5-4 CASSSRWGDTQYF TGTGCCAGCAGCTCCCGATGGGGAGATACGCAGTATTTT
TRBJ1-5 NA NA TRBV7-2 CASSLPQAPNQPQHF TGTGCCAGCAGCTTACCTCAGGCACCTAATCAGCCCCAGCATTTT
TRBJ2-5 few TRBD2 TRBV2 CASSTSGGAETQYF TGTGCCAGCAGTACTAGCGGGGGGGCGGAGACCCAGTACTTC
TRBJ1-2 NA NA TRBV6-2/TRBV6-3 CASRFGDYGYTF TGTGCCAGCAGGTTCGGGGACTATGGCTACACCTTC
TRBJ2-5 NA NA TRBV6-1 CASSTEFGVVQTQYF TGTGCCAGCAGTACGGAGTTTGGGGTCGTACAGACCCAGTACTTC
TRBJ2-7 NA NA TRBV7-9 CASSPSAQERGEQYF TGTGCCAGCAGCCCCAGTGCCCAGGAGAGGGGGGAGCAGTACTTC
TRBJ1-6 few TRBD1 TRBV7-2 CASSGQTGNNSPLHF TGTGCCAGCAGCGGTCAGACAGGGAATAATTCACCCCTCCACTTT
TRBJ1-5 NA TRBD1 TRBV30 CAWSPGGRQPQHF TGTGCCTGGAGTCCAGGGGGTAGACAGCCCCAGCATTTT
TRBJ1-1 NA NA TRBV7-7 CASSLRMNTEAFF TGTGCCAGCAGCCTCCGAATGAACACTGAAGCTTTCTTT
TRBJ2-7 few NA TRBV19 CASRRRDSGGGDEQYF TGTGCCAGTAGAAGGAGGGACAGTGGGGGCGGCGACGAGCAGTACTTC
TRBJ1-2 once NA TRBV28 CAASGLGGYTF TGTGCCGCATCGGGGTTGGGCGGCTACACCTTC
TRBJ1-2 NA NA TRBV27 CASRSGVSIYGYTF TGTGCCAGCAGATCTGGGGTCAGCATTTATGGCTACACCTTC
TRBJ1-2 NA NA TRBV27 CASRDTNEDGYTF TGTGCCAGCAGAGATACCAATGAAGATGGCTACACCTTC
TRBJ1-2 NA NA TRBV20-1 CSARTGDNYGYTF TGCAGTGCTAGGACAGGAGATAACTATGGCTACACCTTC
TRBJ1-1 NA NA TRBV12-3/TRBV12-4 CASSLGTGSVWNTEAFF TGTGCCAGCAGTTTGGGCACAGGGTCAGTTTGGAACACTGAAGCTTTCTTT
TRBJ2-1 once NA TRBV27 CASRDTDRHNEQFF TGTGCCAGCAGGGATACGGACAGACACAATGAGCAGTTCTTC
TRBJ2-3 NA NA TRBV27 CASSSVRDLPRGLLHF TGTGCCAGCAGTTCCGTGAGGGACCTACCTCGGGGTCTTCTCCATTTT
TRBJ2-5 NA NA TRBV11-3 CASSLDRVTQYF TGTGCCAGCAGCTTAGATCGGGTGACCCAGTACTTC
TRBJ2-5 NA TRBD1 TRBV2 CASRGQGAGETQYF TGTGCCAGCAGAGGACAGGGGGCTGGCGAGACCCAGTACTTC
TRBJ1-6 few NA TRBV20-1 CSAGTPSRDGLPLHF TGCAGTGCTGGAACGCCATCCCGGGACGGCCTCCCCCTCCACTTT
TRBJ1-5 once NA TRBV19 CASSGGKGVSNQPQHF TGTGCCAGTAGTGGGGGGAAGGGTGTTAGCAATCAGCCCCAGCATTTT
TRBJ1-1 NA TRBD1 TRBV12-5 CASQTGTNTEAFF TGTGCTAGTCAGACAGGGACGAACACTGAAGCTTTCTTT
TRBJ1-2 NA NA TRBV3-1 CASSQPGPGNGYTF TGTGCCAGCAGCCAACCAGGGCCCGGGAATGGCTACACCTTC
TRBJ2-2 NA TRBD1 TRBV7-2 CASRFGDRETGELFF TGTGCCAGCAGGTTCGGGGACAGGGAGACCGGGGAGCTGTTTTTT
TRBJ1-5 NA NA TRBV27 CASSSRASNQPQHF TGTGCCAGCAGTTCGAGGGCCTCAAATCAGCCCCAGCATTTT
TRBJ1-5 few TRBD1 TRBV18 CASSPTGVNQPQHF TGTGCCAGCTCACCTACAGGGGTCAATCAGCCCCAGCATTTT
TRBJ1-6 NA TRBD1 TRBV6-1 CASRRTGAGNSPLHF TGTGCCAGCAGGAGAACAGGGGCGGGGAATTCACCCCTCCACTTT
TRBJ1-1 NA NA TRBV7-9 CASSLVRGYMNTEAFF TGTGCCAGCAGCTTAGTTCGGGGCTACATGAACACTGAAGCTTTCTTT
TRBJ2-7 NA TRBD1 TRBV6-2/TRBV6-3 CASSYWTGQGSYEQYF TGTGCCAGCAGTTACTGGACTGGACAGGGATCCTACGAGCAGTACTTC
TRBJ2-2 NA NA TRBV2 CASRGLRNTGELFF TGTGCCAGCCGCGGCCTTCGGAACACCGGGGAGCTGTTTTTT
TRBJ1-2 NA NA TRBV19 CASSSSLGGGGYTF TGTGCCAGTAGCTCTTCCCTCGGTGGTGGCGGCTACACCTTC
TRBJ1-3 NA NA TRBV12-3/TRBV12-4 CASSLGGFGNTIYF TGTGCCAGCAGTTTAGGGGGTTTCGGAAACACCATATATTTT
TRBJ1-1 few TRBD1 TRBV10-3 CAIRGDRGLEAFF TGTGCCATCAGGGGGGACAGGGGGCTTGAAGCTTTCTTT
TRBJ1-1 NA NA TRBV6-2/TRBV6-3 CASVAIGVTEAFF TGTGCCAGCGTTGCCATAGGGGTCACTGAAGCTTTCTTT
TRBJ2-1 few NA TRBV24-1 CATSDHRWEQFF TGTGCCACCAGTGATCACCGGTGGGAGCAGTTCTTC
TRBJ2-2 NA NA TRBV7-8 CASSPLLARTGELFF TGTGCCAGCAGCCCCCTCCTCGCGCGAACCGGGGAGCTGTTTTTT
TRBJ1-1 NA NA TRBV27 CASRRTGRRNTEAFF TGTGCCAGCAGAAGAACAGGACGGCGGAACACTGAAGCTTTCTTT
TRBJ1-1 NA NA TRBV19 CASSGQGLNTEAFF TGTGCCAGTAGTGGTCAGGGCTTGAACACTGAAGCTTTCTTT
TRBJ2-2 NA NA TRBV4-2 CASSQWGRAANTGELFF TGTGCCAGCAGCCAATGGGGCAGAGCTGCGAACACCGGGGAGCTGTTTTTT
TRBJ1-5 few NA TRBV6-2/TRBV6-3 CASSRETNQPQHF TGTGCCAGCAGCCGAGAGACCAATCAGCCCCAGCATTTT
TRBJ1-5 NA NA TRBV12-3/TRBV12-4 CASSLSGNQPQHF TGTGCCAGCAGTTTATCAGGCAATCAGCCCCAGCATTTT
TRBJ1-4 NA TRBD1 TRBV7-9 CASSFDRGEKLFF TGTGCCAGCAGCTTTGACAGGGGCGAAAAACTGTTTTTT
TRBJ1-5 NA NA TRBV6-1 CASSTRQGNQPQHF TGTGCCAGCAGTACCCGACAGGGCAATCAGCCCCAGCATTTT
TRBJ2-7 NA TRBD1 TRBV27 CASSPRPGTEYEQYF TGTGCCAGCAGTCCCCGCCCCGGGACAGAGTACGAGCAGTACTTC
TRBJ2-1 NA NA TRBV7-3 CASSLTVRGGEQFF TGTGCCAGCAGCTTAACTGTGAGAGGCGGAGAGCAGTTCTTC
TRBJ2-3 NA TRBD2 TRBV7-6 CASGGLAGADTQYF TGTGCCAGTGGGGGCCTAGCGGGAGCAGATACGCAGTATTTT
TRBJ2-7 NA NA TRBV5-4 CASSLDSRSYEQYF TGTGCCAGCAGCTTAGACAGCCGCTCCTACGAGCAGTACTTC